These 32 T cell receptor beta chains originate from one sample sequenced in a study of blood T cell repertoires in COVID-19 (dated by TCRdb to between 2020 and 2021). Libraries were built with the immunoSEQ multiplex PCR assay. The table was pulled from immuneACCESS by TCRdb, which kept in-frame rearrangements only. Such tables lose some clones; where checked, under half of the loss comes from unresolved V genes, and the rest has no known cause. The sample yields about 190,000 clones; about 88% were counted once. The ten largest clones take up 20% to 25% of the sample. The specimen was PBMCs or T cells enriched from blood (not recorded which). These receptors originate from a woman aged 40 to 50 in a cohort exposed to, infected with or recovered from COVID-19 (not recorded which).

The V gene is TRBV9, the J gene TRBJ2-1; the D gene is possibly TRBD2 (5 bases). Trimming took 1 base from V and 3 from J, leaving 14 bases between them. Germline values: CDR1 SGDLS, CDR2 YYNGEE. The CDR3 runs to 16 residues. DNA of the CDR3: TGTGCCAGCAGCGTACTTCTCACGGGGAACTACAATGAGCAGTTCTTC. The encoded protein is CASSVLLTGNYNEQFF.

The chain uses TRBV20-1 and TRBJ2-5; 10 bases align to TRBD2. V was clipped by 3 bases and J by 0 bases; unmatched bases: 1. This CDR3 region has 14 residues. Germline values: CDR1 DFQATT, CDR2 SNEGSKA (reference sequence). CDR3 residues: CSASSGGYQETQYF. In nucleotides, the CDR3 is TGCAGTGCTAGTAGCGGGGGGTACCAAGAGACCCAGTACTTC.

This sequence joins TRBV28 and TRBJ1-5, with D tentatively TRBD1 (5 bases). CDR3 length: 16 residues. CDR1 and CDR2 (germline): MDHEN, SYDVKM. Trimming shortened V by 7 bases and J by 3 bases, and 19 bases separated the two germline ends. The CDR3 here is CASNDGGEHLNQPQHF. In DNA form, the CDR3 reads TGTGCCAGCAACGACGGGGGGGAGCACCTCAATCAGCCCCAGCATTTT.

To note about this clone: A much larger clone sits a single nucleotide away, making a read error possible. CDR3 region: CASSFGGAKNIQYF. In DNA form, the CDR3 reads TGTGCCAGCAGTTTCGGGGGGGCCAAAAACATTCAGTACTTC. V usage is TRBV27 and J usage is TRBJ2-4; 7 bases fit TRBD2. With 3 bases clipped from V and 1 base from J, the junction kept 0 bases outside the gene matches. Germline-derived CDR1 and CDR2 are MNHEY and SMNVEV (reference sequence). The CDR3 covers 14 residues.

The chain couples TRBV2 to TRBJ1-1, with TRBD1 matching over 7 bases. CDR1 is SNHLY and CDR2 is FYNNEI in the germline V gene. The V gene end was trimmed by 7 bases and the J gene end by 4 bases; junction bases not matched to a gene: 12. This CDR3 has 15 residues. The CDR3 reads CASTPRTAGGTEAFF. The DNA for the CDR3 is TGTGCCAGCACCCCCAGGACCGCAGGGGGCACTGAAGCTTTCTTT.

The chain joins TRBV6-4 to TRBJ2-6; TRBD2 aligns across 7 bases. CDR1 and CDR2 (germline): MRHNA, SNTAGT. This CDR3 contains 20 residues. V lost 4 bases and J lost 0; bases outside the gene matches: 15. CDR3 coding DNA: TGTGCCAGCAGTGCCCAGTGGGGGGGACGGAATCACTCTGGGGCCAACGTCCTGACTTTC. This sequence encodes CASSAQWGGRNHSGANVLTF.

The sample holds one count of this clone. The chain combines TRBV5-1 with TRBJ2-5; TRBD2 matches 7 bases. The germline gives CDR1 SGHRS, CDR2 YFSETQ. V dropped 2 bases and J dropped 2; count of bases not matched to a gene: 6. CDR3 length: 15 residues. DNA of the CDR3: TGCGCCAGCAGCTTTGGGGCTAGCGGACAAGAGACCCAGTACTTC. This encodes CASSFGASGQETQYF.

The CDR3 nucleotides read TGTGCCAGCAGTTTAAGCAGGGGTTCGGGTCAGCCCCAGCATTTT. Its translation is CASSLSRGSGQPQHF. The chain uses TRBV27 and TRBJ1-5; perhaps TRBD1 as D (6 bases). The germline V gene has CDR1 MNHEY and CDR2 SMNVEV (reference sequence). This CDR3 comprises 15 residues. The V end lost 2 bases, the J end lost 6 bases, and 14 bases lay between the germline ends.

V usage is TRBV27 and J usage is TRBJ1-2; D gene unclear. The length of the CDR3 is 14 residues. Germline CDR1 and CDR2: MNHEY and SMNVEV (reference sequence). The ends were cut back, 5 bases at V and 0 bases at J, with 10 bases in the middle. CDR3 residues: CASSPFFSNYGYTF. CDR3 nucleotide sequence: TGTGCCAGCAGTCCTTTTTTTTCTAACTATGGCTACACCTTC.

The J gene is TRBJ1-2, the V gene TRBV7-9; D gene ambiguous. The CDR3 has 14 amino acids. V lost 1 base and J 4 bases, leaving 10 bases between the germline ends. CDR1 is SEHNR and CDR2 is FQNEAQ in the germline V gene (reference sequence). The CDR3 sequence is CASSLDSPVYGYTF. In nucleotides, the CDR3 is TGTGCCAGCAGCTTAGACTCCCCCGTCTATGGCTACACCTTC.

The chain has TRBV5-6 and TRBJ1-1; a possible D gene is TRBD1 (5 bases). Germline V gives CDR1 SGHDT, CDR2 YYEEEE. Trimming stripped 3 bases from V and 6 bases from J, with 12 bases between. This CDR3 has 13 residues. The CDR3 reads CASSWGLSSEAFF. CDR3 bases: TGTGCCAGCAGCTGGGGACTGAGCTCTGAAGCTTTCTTT.

The genes are TRBV27 and TRBJ1-1; 8 nucleotides agree with TRBD1. The CDR3 consists of 14 residues. V shed 6 bases and J 4 bases; nucleotides not matched to a gene: 7. CDR1 MNHEY and CDR2 SMNVEV come from the germline V gene (reference sequence). The CDR3 DNA sequence: TGTGCCAGCAGCAAGGGACAGGAGGGCACTGAAGCTTTCTTT. Translating it yields CASSKGQEGTEAFF.

This chain connects TRBV19 to TRBJ2-3; D is unresolved. Per germline, CDR1 LNHDA and CDR2 SQIVND (reference sequence). The CDR3 loop spans 14 amino acids. Trimming stripped 10 bases from V and 3 bases from J, with 17 bases between. DNA for the CDR3: TGTGCCACCTCCCGGCGGTTAGAGACAGATACGCAGTATTTT. Translating gives CATSRRLETDTQYF. The full variable domain, its missing parts supplied by reference TRBV19 and TRBJ2-3, is DGGITQSPKYLFRKEGQNVTLSCEQNLNHDAMYWYRQDPGQGLRLIYYSQIVNDFQKGDIAEGYSVSREKKESFPLTVTSAQKNPTAFYLCATSRRLETDTQYFGPGTRLTVL.

This clone was counted once. V usage is TRBV28 and J usage is TRBJ1-2; the D gene is possibly TRBD1 (6 bases). The CDR3 runs 14 residues. Germline-derived CDR1 and CDR2 are MDHEN and SYDVKM. V lost 5 bases and J 0 bases, leaving 10 bases between the germline ends. This CDR3 reads CASSPAGANYGYTF. The DNA for the CDR3 is TGTGCCAGCAGTCCCGCAGGGGCTAACTATGGCTACACCTTC.

This chain connects TRBV20-1 to TRBJ2-1; D unresolved. Trimming pared 2 bases from V and 8 bases from J, leaving 4 bases between. CDR1 and CDR2 from the germline V gene are DFQATT and SNEGSKA (reference sequence). This CDR3 spans 10 amino acids. CDR3 sequence (DNA): TGCAGTGCTAGAATATATGAGCAGTTCTTC. Its protein is CSARIYEQFF.

The count of this clone is one. The chain carries TRBV1 and TRBJ1-1; the table calls TRBD1, which could not be checked here. TRBV1 constitutes a pseudogene. The CDR3 has 18 residues. The CDR3: CTSSQPKQGRGSCTEAFF. The CDR3 bases are TGCACCAGCAGCCAACCAAAACAGGGACGAGGAAGTTGCACTGAAGCTTTCTTT.

This clone was seen more than once but under ten times. The V and J genes are TRBV11-3 and TRBJ1-2; no definite D call. There are 14 residues in the CDR3. Germline-derived CDR1 and CDR2 are SGHNT and YENEEA. V gave up 1 base and J gave up 1 base, with 7 bases separating them. The chain's CDR3 is CASSLGVINYGYTF. The DNA for the CDR3 is TGTGCCAGCAGCTTAGGCGTGATTAACTATGGCTACACCTTC.

The genes are TRBV11-3 and TRBJ2-1; D call uncertain. Germline V gene lookup returns CDR1 SGHNT and CDR2 YENEEA. V was trimmed by 5 bases and J by 2 bases, leaving 4 bases between them. The CDR3 spans 12 residues. The CDR3 DNA is TGTGCCAGCAGCGCGACCTACAATGAGCAGTTCTTC. Protein product: CASSATYNEQFF.

V is TRBV11-2 and J is TRBJ2-2; perhaps TRBD1 as D (6 bases). The length of the CDR3 is 14 residues. V was pared by 4 bases and J by 6 bases, with 12 bases between. Germline V CDR1 and CDR2: SGHAT, FQNNGV. The CDR3 nucleotides read TGTGCCAGCAGCTCAGACAGGAGGTCCGGGGAGCTGTTTTTT. This codes for CASSSDRRSGELFF. The entire variable domain, with the rest obtained from reference TRBV11-2 and TRBJ2-2, is as follows: EAGVAQSPRYKIIEKRQSVAFWCNPISGHATLYWYQQILGQGPKLLIQFQNNGVVDDSQLPKDRFSAERLKGVDSTLKIQPAKLEDSAVYLCASSSDRRSGELFFGEGSRLTVL.

This chain uses TRBV4-1 with TRBJ1-6; 8 bases map to TRBD1. The V gene end was trimmed by 2 bases and the J gene end by 7 bases; junction bases not matched to a gene: 7. The CDR3 is 16 residues long. Germline V gene lookup returns CDR1 MGHRA and CDR2 YSYEKL. DNA for the CDR3: TGCGCCAGCAGCCAACCCCCCGGACAGGGCAATTCACCCCTCCACTTT. Protein product: CASSQPPGQGNSPLHF.

In its sample, this clone was seen once. CDR3 sequence reads: CASSQSWASGRSTDTQYF. In DNA, the CDR3 is TGCGCCAGCAGTCAATCGTGGGCTAGCGGGAGAAGCACAGATACGCAGTATTTT. V gene TRBV23-1 combines with J gene TRBJ2-3; 10 bases match TRBD2. TRBV23-1 is an open reading frame whose function is uncertain. J lost 0 bases, V lost 0 bases, and 6 bases had no gene match. CDR3 length: 18 amino acids.

The rearrangement joins TRBV27 to TRBJ2-7; 10 bases line up with TRBD2. V shed 5 bases, J shed 6 bases, and the junction held 10 bases outside the gene matches. This CDR3 spans 15 amino acids. Germline V lookup: CDR1 MNHEY, CDR2 SMNVEV (reference sequence). The chain's CDR3 is CASSGGLAGVFEQYF. In nucleotides, the CDR3 is TGTGCCAGCAGTGGGGGGCTAGCGGGGGTGTTCGAGCAGTACTTC.

Details on this clone: No conserved phenylalanine or tryptophan is present at the end of the CDR3, so a read error is the likely explanation. The DNA is left out, because the CDR3 cannot be placed on it with certainty; the CDR3 is given as TCRdb lists it. The rearrangement uses TRBV11-2 and TRBJ1-1. From germline, CDR1 is SGHAT and CDR2 FQNNGV. Both ends counted, the CDR3 spans 13 residues. CDR3 region: CASSLGGTRKKGY.

This chain links TRBV27 with TRBJ1-2; D unresolved. CDR3 size: 16 residues. V was pared by 3 bases and J by 8 bases, with 22 bases between. Germline V gene data show CDR1 as MNHEY and CDR2 as SMNVEV (reference sequence). As DNA, the CDR3 is TGTGCCAGCAGTTTTGTGCAGAAATCTCTCCAAATGGGCTACACCTTC. Its translation: CASSFVQKSLQMGYTF.

The V call is TRBV6-1, the J call TRBJ1-2, with unresolved D. Germline V CDR1 and CDR2: MNHNS, SASEGT. Trimming took 1 base from V and 8 from J, leaving 8 bases between them. The CDR3 extends over 12 amino acids. The DNA of the CDR3 is TGTGCCAGCAGTGAAGTCGGTTGGGGCTACACCTTC. Translating it yields CASSEVGWGYTF.

The chain has TRBV7-2 and TRBJ1-4; D is ambiguous. This CDR3 contains 14 residues. With 5 bases removed from V and 8 bases from J, the gap between germline ends came to 15 bases. Germline CDR1 SGHTA, CDR2 FQGNSA. The CDR3 bases are TGTGCCAGCAGCCCCACCCCCAGAAAAGAAAAACTGTTTTTT. Its translation is CASSPTPRKEKLFF.

CDR3: CATKHRSTDTQYF. In DNA form, the CDR3 reads TGTGCCACCAAACACCGTTCCACAGATACGCAGTATTTT. This chain links TRBV19 with TRBJ2-3; D is unresolved. Germline CDR1 LNHDA, CDR2 SQIVND (reference sequence). There are 13 residues in the CDR3. The V end was cut by 10 bases, the J end by 2 bases, with 13 bases between.

This chain joins TRBV28 and TRBJ1-2, with TRBD1 matching over 10 bases. The CDR3 totals 13 residues. V lost 6 bases and J lost 8; bases outside the gene matches: 6. CDR1 and CDR2 (germline): MDHEN, SYDVKM. DNA of the CDR3: TGTGCCAGCAGACAGGACAGGGGGGGAGGCTACACCTTC. This codes for CASRQDRGGGYTF.

This clone came up a few times. This chain connects TRBV5-1 to TRBJ1-1; 7 bases map to TRBD1. The length of the CDR3 is 14 residues. V lost 6 bases, J lost 2 bases, and 7 bases stayed unmatched. Per germline, CDR1 SGHRS and CDR2 YFSETQ. The DNA for the CDR3 is TGCGCCAGCACCGAACAGGGGCTAAACACTGAAGCTTTCTTT. Its protein is CASTEQGLNTEAFF.

With respect to this clone: Mismatch with germline at one junction end may stem from a read error. V gene TRBV9 combines with J gene TRBJ1-1; tentatively, D is TRBD1 (5 bases). This CDR3 region has 16 residues. The germline V gene encodes CDR1 SGDLS and CDR2 YYNGEE. In nucleotides, the CDR3 is TGTGCCCGCAGCGGAGGCCCGGGGGGGGAAGTAGGGATAGCTTTCTTT. Translation gives CARSGGPGGEVGIAFF.

The chain uses TRBV2 and TRBJ1-2, with a tentative D call TRBD1 (5 bases). The germline V gene has CDR1 SNHLY and CDR2 FYNNEI. The V gene lost 3 bases and the J gene lost 4 bases, with 21 bases spanning the gap. The CDR3 is made up of 17 amino acids. In DNA form, the CDR3 reads TGTGCCAGCAGTGAGACGGGGCCTCCCGTGGGGGGCTATGGCTACACCTTC. Amino acids: CASSETGPPVGGYGYTF.

This sequence joins TRBV5-4 and TRBJ2-7; the D gene is possibly TRBD1 (8 bases). Trimming took off 2 bases at V and 2 bases at J, with 14 bases between the two ends. Germline CDR1 is SGHNT and CDR2 is YYREEE (reference sequence). The CDR3 loop spans 15 amino acids. CDR3: CASSFDRGGTYEQYF. Written as DNA, the CDR3 is TGTGCCAGCAGCTTTGACAGGGGAGGGACCTACGAGCAGTACTTC. The entire variable domain, with the rest obtained from reference TRBV5-4 and TRBJ2-7, is as follows: ETGVTQSPTHLIKTRGQQVTLRCSSQSGHNTVSWYQQALGQGPQFIFQYYREEENGRGNFPPRFSGLQFPNYSSELNVNALELDDSALYLCASSFDRGGTYEQYFGPGTRLTVT.